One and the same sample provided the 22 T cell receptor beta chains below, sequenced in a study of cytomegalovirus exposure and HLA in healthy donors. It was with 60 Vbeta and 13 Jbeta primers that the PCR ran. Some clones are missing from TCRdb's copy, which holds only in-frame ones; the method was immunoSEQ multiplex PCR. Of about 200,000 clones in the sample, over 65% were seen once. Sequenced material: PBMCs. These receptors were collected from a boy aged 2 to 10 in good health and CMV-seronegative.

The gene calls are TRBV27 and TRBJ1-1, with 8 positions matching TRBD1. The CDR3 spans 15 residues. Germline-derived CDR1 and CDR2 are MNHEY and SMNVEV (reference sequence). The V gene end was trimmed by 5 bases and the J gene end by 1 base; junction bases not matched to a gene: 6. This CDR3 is CASSTQTGANTEAFF. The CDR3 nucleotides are TGTGCCAGCAGTACGCAGACAGGGGCGAACACTGAAGCTTTCTTT.

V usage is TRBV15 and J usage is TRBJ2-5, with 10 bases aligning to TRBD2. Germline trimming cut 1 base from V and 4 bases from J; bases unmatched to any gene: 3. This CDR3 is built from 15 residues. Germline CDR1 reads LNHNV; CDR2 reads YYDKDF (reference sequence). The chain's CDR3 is CATSRVSGGVETQYF. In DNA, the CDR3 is TGTGCCACCAGCAGAGTGAGCGGGGGGGTAGAGACCCAGTACTTC.

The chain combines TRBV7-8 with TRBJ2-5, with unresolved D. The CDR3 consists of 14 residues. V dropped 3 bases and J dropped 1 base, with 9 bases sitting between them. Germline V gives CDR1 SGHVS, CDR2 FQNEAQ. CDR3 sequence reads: CASSLTVVQETQYF. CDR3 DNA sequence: TGTGCCAGCAGCTTGACTGTTGTCCAAGAGACCCAGTACTTC.

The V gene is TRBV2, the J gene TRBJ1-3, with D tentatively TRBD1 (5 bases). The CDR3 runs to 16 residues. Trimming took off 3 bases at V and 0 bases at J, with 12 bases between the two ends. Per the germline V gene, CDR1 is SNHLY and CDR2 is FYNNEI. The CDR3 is CASSELEQASGNTIYF. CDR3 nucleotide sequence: TGTGCCAGCAGTGAGCTCGAACAGGCCTCTGGAAACACCATATATTTT.

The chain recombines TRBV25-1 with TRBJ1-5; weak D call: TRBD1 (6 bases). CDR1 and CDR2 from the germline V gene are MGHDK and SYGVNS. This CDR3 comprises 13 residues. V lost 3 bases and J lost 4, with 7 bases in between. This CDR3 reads CASSDQGNQPQHF. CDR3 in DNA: TGTGCCAGCAGTGACCAGGGGAATCAGCCCCAGCATTTT.

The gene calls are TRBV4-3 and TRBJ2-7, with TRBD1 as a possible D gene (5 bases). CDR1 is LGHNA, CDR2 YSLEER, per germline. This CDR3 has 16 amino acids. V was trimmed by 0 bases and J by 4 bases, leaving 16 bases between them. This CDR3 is CASSQDLRQGGYEQYF. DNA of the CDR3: TGCGCCAGCAGCCAAGATCTAAGGCAGGGTGGGTACGAGCAGTACTTC.

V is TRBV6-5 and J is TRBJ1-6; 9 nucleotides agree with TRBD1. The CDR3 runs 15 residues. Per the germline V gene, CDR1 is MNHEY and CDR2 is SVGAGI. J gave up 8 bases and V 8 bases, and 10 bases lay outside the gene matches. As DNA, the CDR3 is TGTGCCAGCGTCCGTTCCGGGACAGGGTATTCACCCCTCCACTTT. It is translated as CASVRSGTGYSPLHF.

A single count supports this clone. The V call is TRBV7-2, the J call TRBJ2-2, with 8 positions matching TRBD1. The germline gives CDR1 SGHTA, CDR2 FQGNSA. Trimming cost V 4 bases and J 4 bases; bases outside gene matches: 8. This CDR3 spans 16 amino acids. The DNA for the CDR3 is TGTGCCAGCAGCTCAGGGGGCGGGGTTTCCACCGGGGAGCTGTTTTTT. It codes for CASSSGGGVSTGELFF.

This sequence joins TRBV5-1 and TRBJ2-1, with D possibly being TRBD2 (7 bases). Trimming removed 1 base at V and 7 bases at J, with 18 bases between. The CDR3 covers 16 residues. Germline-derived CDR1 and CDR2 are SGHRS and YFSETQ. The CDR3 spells CASSLWGGLNLNEQFF. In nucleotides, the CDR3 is TGCGCCAGCAGCTTGTGGGGGGGGCTTAATCTAAATGAGCAGTTCTTC.

CDR3 bases: TGTGCCAGCAGCTTATTAGCCCTACTCACAGATACGCAGTATTTT. Amino acids: CASSLLALLTDTQYF. The chain links TRBV7-8 to TRBJ2-3; D gene ambiguous. Per germline, CDR1 SGHVS and CDR2 FQNEAQ. The CDR3 contains 15 residues. Between the trimmed V and J ends, which lost 2 bases and 2 bases, there was a span of 11 bases.

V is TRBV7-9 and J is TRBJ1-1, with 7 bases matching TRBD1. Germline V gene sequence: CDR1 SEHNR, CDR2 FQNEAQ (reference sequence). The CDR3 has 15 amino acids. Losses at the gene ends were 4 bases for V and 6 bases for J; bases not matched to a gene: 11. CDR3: CASSSQTGSIAEAFF. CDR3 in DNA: TGTGCCAGCAGCTCCCAGACAGGGTCTATCGCTGAAGCTTTCTTT.

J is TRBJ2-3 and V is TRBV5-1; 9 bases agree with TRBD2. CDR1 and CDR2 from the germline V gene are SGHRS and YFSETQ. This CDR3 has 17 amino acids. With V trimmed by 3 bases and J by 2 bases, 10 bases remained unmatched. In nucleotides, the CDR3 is TGCGCCAGCAGCTCCGGGGTAGCGGGGGCCACCACAGATACGCAGTATTTT. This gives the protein CASSSGVAGATTDTQYF.

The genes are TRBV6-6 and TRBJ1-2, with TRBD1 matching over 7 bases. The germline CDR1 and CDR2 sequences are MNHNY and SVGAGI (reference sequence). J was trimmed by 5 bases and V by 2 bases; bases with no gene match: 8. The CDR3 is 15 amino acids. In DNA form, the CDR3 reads TGTGCCAGCAGTTACGTACAGGGGAAGGGGTATGGCTACACCTTC. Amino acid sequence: CASSYVQGKGYGYTF.

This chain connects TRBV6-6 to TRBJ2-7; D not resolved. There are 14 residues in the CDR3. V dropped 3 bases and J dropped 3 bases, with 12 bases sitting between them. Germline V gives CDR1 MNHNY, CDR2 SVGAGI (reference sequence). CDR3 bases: TGTGCCAGCAGTTATCAAGCACCAAGCTACGAGCAGTACTTC. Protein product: CASSYQAPSYEQYF.

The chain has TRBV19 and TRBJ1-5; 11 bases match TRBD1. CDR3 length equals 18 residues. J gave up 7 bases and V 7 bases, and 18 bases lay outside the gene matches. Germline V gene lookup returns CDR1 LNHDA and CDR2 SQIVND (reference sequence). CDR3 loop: CASNEISAWTGGDQPQHF. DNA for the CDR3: TGTGCCAGTAACGAAATCTCGGCTTGGACAGGGGGCGACCAGCCCCAGCATTTT.

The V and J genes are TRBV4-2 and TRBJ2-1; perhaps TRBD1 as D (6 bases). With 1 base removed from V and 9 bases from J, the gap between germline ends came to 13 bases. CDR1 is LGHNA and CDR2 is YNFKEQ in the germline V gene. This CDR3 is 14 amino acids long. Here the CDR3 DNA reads TGTGCCAGCAGCCAAGGAGACAGGTTCGGTGAGCAGTTCTTC. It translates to CASSQGDRFGEQFF.

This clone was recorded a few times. Here the CDR3 DNA reads TGTGCCAGCAGCTGGGACAGGGGGTCCGGGGAGCTGTTTTTT. Protein: CASSWDRGSGELFF. The V call is TRBV5-8, the J call TRBJ2-2; TRBD1 aligns across 11 bases. CDR1 is SGHTS and CDR2 is YDEGEE in the germline V gene. The CDR3 is 14 residues long. Germline trimming cut 3 bases from V and 6 bases from J; bases unmatched to any gene: 1.

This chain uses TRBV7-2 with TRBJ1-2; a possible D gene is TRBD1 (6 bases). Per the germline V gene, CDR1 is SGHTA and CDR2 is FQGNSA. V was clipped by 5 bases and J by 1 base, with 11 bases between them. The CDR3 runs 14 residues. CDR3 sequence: CASSTGYLNYGYTF. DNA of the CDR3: TGTGCCAGCAGCACAGGGTACCTTAACTATGGCTACACCTTC.

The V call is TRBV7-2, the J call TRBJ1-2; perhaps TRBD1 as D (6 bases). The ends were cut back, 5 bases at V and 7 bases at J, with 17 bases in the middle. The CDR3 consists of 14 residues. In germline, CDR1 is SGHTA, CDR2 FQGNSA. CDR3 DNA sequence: TGTGCCAGCAGCGATCAGGGGCTACCGCTTGGCTACACCTTC. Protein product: CASSDQGLPLGYTF.

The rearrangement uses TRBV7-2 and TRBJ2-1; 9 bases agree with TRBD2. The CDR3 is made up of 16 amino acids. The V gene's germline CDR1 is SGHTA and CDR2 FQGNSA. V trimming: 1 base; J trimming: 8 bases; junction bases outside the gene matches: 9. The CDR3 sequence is CASSLDGRGGQYEQFF. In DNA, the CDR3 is TGTGCCAGCAGCTTAGATGGGCGGGGGGGCCAGTATGAGCAGTTCTTC.

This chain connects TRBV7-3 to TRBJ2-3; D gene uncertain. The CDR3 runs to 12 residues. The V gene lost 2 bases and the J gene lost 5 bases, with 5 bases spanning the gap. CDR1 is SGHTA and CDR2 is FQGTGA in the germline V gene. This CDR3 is CASSLVGDTQYF. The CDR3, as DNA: TGTGCCAGCAGCTTAGTCGGAGATACGCAGTATTTT.

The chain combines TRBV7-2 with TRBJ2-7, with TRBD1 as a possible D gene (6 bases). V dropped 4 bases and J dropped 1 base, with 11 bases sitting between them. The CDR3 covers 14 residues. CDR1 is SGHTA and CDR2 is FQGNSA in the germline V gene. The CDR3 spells CASSSQQGSYEQYF. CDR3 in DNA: TGTGCCAGCAGCTCTCAACAGGGATCCTACGAGCAGTACTTC.